This T cell receptor (beta chain) is from a study of blood T cell repertoires in COVID-19. Germline V CDR1 and CDR2: SEHNR, FQNEAQ (reference sequence). The CDR3 runs 10 residues. Trimming removed 2 bases from V and 14 bases from J, with 9 bases in between. TCRdb's table, derived via immunoSEQ multiplex PCR, lists solely in-frame clones and lacks some. The sample holds 60,000 to 70,000 clones, around 90% seen once. This clone was counted only a few times. The chain is built from TRBV7-9 and TRBJ1-2, with TRBD1 as a possible D gene (6 bases). The source is a woman aged 40 to 50 who had recovered from COVID-19. Source material: PBMCs or T cells enriched from blood (not recorded which). The CDR3 sequence is CASSLTGLTF. CDR3 nucleotide sequence: TGTGCCAGCAGCTTAACAGGGCTTACCTTC.